This T cell receptor beta chain was observed in a study of T-cell memory formation after mild COVID-19. TCRdb re-derived calls from the 5' RACE reads in MiXCR, one entry per CDR3 protein. Of about 350,000 distinct CDR3 sequences listed, approximately 15% were seen once; the top ten hold about 20%. This clonotype has ten or more counts. The V gene's germline CDR1 is MNHEY and CDR2 SMNVEV (reference sequence). The CDR3 extends over 15 amino acids. The V end lost 2 bases, the J end lost 0 bases, and 10 bases lay between the germline ends. This chain joins TRBV27 and TRBJ1-1, with a weak D call TRBD1 (6 bases). Sequencing input: PBMCs or a T cell subset sorted from them (not recorded which). The source of this sequence is a young man who had mild COVID-19 (a few samples of this study predate the infection). Cell type and time point are not known. CDR3 nucleotide sequence: TGTGCCAGCAGTTTAACCGGACAGCTGAACACTGAAGCTTTCTTT. The encoded protein is CASSLTGQLNTEAFF.